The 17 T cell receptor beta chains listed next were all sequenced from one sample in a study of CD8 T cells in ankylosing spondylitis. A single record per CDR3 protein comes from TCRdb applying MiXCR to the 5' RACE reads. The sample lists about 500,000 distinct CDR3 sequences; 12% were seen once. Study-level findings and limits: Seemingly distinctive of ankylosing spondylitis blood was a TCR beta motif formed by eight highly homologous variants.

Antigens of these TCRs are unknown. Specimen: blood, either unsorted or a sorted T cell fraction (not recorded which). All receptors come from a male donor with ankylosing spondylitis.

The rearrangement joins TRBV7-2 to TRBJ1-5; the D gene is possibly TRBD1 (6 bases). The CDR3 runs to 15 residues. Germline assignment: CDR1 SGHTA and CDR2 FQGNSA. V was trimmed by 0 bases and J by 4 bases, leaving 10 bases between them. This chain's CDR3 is CASSLAAQGNQPQHF. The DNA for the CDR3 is TGTGCCAGCAGCTTAGCTGCCCAGGGGAATCAGCCCCAGCATTTT.

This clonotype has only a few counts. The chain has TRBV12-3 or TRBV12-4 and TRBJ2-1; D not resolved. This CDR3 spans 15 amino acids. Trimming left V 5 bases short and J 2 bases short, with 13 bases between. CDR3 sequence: CASSLSRQTYNEQFF. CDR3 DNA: TGTGCCAGCAGTCTATCTCGGCAGACCTACAATGAGCAGTTCTTC.

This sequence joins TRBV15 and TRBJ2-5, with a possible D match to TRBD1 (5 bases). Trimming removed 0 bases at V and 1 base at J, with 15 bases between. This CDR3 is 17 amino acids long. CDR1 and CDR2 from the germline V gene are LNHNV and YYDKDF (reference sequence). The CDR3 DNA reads TGTGCCACCAGCAGAGATCATCCCGAAGGGGTCCAAGAGACCCAGTACTTC. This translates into CATSRDHPEGVQETQYF.

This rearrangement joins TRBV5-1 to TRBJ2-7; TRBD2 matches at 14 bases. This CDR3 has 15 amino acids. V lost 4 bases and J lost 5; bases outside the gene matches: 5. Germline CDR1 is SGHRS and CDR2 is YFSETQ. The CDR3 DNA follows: TGCGCCAGCAGCACGACTAGCGGGAGGGCCCACGAGCAGTACTTC. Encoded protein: CASSTTSGRAHEQYF.

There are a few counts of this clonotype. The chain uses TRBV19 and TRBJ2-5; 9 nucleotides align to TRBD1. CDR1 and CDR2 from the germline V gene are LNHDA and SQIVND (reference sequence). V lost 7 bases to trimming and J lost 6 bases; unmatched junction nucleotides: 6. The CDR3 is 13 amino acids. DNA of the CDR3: TGTGCCAGTACCGAACAGGGGGCAAAGACCCAGTACTTC. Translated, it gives CASTEQGAKTQYF. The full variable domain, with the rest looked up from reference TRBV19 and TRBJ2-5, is DGGITQSPKYLFRKEGQNVTLSCEQNLNHDAMYWYRQDPGQGLRLIYYSQIVNDFQKGDIAEGYSVSREKKESFPLTVTSAQKNPTAFYLCASTEQGAKTQYFGPGTRLLVL.

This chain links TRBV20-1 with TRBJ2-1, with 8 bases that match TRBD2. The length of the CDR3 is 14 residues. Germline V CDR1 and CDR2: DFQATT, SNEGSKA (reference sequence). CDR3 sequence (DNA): TGCGGACTCCAAGAAGGGACTAGTAGCAATGAGCAGTTCTTC. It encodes CGLQEGTSSNEQFF.

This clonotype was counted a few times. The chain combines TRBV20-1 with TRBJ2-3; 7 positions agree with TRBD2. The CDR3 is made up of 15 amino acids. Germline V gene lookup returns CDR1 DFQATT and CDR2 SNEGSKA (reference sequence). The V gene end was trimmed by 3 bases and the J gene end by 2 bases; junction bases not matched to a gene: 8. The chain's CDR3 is CSASLWEGLTDTQYF. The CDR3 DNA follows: TGCAGTGCTAGCCTTTGGGAGGGCCTCACAGATACGCAGTATTTT.

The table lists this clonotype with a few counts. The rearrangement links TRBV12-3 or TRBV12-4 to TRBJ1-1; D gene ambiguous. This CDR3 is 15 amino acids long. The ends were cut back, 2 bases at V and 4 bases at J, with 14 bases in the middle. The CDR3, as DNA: TGTGCCAGCAGTTTAAACGCAGGCTGGGGCACTGAAGCTTTCTTT. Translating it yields CASSLNAGWGTEAFF.

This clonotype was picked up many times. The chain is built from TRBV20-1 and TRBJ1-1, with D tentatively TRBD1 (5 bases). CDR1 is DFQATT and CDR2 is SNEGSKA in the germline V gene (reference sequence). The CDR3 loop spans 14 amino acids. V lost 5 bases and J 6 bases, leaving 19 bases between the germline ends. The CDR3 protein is CSAPLRARYPEAFF. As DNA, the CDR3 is TGCAGTGCTCCCCTCAGGGCCCGATATCCTGAAGCTTTCTTT.

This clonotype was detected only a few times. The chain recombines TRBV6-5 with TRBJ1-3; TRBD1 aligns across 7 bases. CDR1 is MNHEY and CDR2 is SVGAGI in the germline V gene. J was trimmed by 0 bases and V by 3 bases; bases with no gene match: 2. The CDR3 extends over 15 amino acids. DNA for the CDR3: TGTGCCAGCAGTTATCCAGGGGGCTCTGGAAACACCATATATTTT. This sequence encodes CASSYPGGSGNTIYF.

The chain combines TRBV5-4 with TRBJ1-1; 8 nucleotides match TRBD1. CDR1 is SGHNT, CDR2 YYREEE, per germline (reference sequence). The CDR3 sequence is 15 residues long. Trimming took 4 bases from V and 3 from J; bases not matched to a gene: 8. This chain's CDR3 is CASSPAGGSYTEAFF. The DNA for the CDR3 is TGTGCCAGCAGCCCGGCAGGGGGCTCGTACACTGAAGCTTTCTTT.

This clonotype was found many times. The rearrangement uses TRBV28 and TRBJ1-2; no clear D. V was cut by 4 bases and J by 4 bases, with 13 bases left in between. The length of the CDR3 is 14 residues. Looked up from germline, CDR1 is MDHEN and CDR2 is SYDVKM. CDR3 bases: TGTGCCAGCAGTTCCCCAGGCTGGGCCTATGGCTACACCTTC. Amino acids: CASSSPGWAYGYTF.

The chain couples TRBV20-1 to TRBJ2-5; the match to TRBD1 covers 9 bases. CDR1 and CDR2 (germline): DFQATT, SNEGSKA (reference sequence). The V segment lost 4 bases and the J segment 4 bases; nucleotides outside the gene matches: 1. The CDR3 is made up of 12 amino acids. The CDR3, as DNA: TGCAGTGCTAACAGGGGGCCAGAGACCCAGTACTTC. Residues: CSANRGPETQYF.

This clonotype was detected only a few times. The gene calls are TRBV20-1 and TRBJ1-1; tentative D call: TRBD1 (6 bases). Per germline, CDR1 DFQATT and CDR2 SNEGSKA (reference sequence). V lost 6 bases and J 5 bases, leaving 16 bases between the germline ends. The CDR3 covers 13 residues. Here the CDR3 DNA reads TGCAGTGCCCCACGGGAGGGGGGGACTGAAGCTTTCTTT. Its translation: CSAPREGGTEAFF.

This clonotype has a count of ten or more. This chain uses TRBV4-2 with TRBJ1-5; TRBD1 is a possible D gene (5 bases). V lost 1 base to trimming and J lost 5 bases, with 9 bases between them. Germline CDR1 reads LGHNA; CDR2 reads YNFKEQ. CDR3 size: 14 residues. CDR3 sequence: CASSQAGQDQPQHF. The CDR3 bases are TGTGCCAGCAGCCAAGCGGGGCAGGATCAGCCCCAGCATTTT.

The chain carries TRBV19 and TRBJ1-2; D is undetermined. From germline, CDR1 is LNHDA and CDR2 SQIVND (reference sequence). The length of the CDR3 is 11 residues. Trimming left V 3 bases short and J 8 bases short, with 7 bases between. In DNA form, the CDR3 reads TGTGCCAGTAGTATGGGCGTCGGCTACACCTTC. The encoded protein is CASSMGVGYTF.

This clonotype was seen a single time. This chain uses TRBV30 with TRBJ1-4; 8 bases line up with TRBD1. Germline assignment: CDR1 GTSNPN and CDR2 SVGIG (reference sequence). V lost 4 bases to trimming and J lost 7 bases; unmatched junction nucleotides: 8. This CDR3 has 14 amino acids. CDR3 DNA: TGTGCCTGGACTAAGGGACAGGAAGGTGAAAAACTGTTTTTT. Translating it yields CAWTKGQEGEKLFF.